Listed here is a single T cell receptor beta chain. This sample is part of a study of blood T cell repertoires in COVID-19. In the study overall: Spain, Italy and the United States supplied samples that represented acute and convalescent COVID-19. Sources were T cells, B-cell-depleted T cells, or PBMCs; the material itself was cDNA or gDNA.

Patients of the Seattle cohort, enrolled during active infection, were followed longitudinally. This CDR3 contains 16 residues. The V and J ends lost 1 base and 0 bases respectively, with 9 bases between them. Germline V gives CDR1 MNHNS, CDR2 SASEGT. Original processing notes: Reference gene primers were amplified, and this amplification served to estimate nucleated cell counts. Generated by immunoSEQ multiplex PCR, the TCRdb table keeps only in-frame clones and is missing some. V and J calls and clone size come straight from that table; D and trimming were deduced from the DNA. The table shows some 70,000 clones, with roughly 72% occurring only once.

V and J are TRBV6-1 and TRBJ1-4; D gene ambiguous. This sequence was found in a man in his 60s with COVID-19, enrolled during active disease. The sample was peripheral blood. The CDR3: CASSEGLGATNEKLFF. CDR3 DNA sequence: TGTGCCAGCAGTGAAGGGCTGGGAGCAACTAATGAAAAACTGTTTTTT.